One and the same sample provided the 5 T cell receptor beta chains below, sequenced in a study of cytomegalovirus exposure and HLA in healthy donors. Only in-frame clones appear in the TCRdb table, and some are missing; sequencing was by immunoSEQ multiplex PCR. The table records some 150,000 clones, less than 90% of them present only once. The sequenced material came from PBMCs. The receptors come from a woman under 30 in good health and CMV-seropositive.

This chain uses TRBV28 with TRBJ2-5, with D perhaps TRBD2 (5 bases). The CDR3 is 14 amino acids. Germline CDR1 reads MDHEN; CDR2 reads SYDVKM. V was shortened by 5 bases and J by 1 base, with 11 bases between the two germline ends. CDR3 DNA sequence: TGTGCCAGCAGTCCCTCCGGGGTCCAAGAGACCCAGTACTTC. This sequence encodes CASSPSGVQETQYF.

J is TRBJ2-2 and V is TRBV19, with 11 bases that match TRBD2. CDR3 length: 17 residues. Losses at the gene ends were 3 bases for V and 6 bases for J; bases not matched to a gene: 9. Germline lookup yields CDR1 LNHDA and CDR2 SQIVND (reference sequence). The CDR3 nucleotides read TGTGCCAGTAGTATTTCCTCCCTAGCGGGAGGTGCCGGGGAGCTGTTTTTT. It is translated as CASSISSLAGGAGELFF.

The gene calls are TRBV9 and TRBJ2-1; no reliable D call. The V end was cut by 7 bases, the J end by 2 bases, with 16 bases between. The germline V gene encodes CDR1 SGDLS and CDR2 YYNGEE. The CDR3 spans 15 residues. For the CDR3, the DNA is TGTGCCAGCGCACCCGATGGGCCTCCCTACAATGAGCAGTTCTTC. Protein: CASAPDGPPYNEQFF.

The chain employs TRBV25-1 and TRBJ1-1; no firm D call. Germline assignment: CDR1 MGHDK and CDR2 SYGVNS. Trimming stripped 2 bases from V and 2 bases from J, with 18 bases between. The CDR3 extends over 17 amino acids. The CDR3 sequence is CASSEEGRSIFNTEAFF. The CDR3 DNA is TGTGCCAGCAGTGAAGAGGGCAGGAGTATTTTTAACACTGAAGCTTTCTTT.

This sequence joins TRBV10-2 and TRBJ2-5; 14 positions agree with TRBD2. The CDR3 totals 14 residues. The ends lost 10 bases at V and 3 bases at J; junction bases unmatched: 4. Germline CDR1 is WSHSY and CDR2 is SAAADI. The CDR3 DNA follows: TGCGCCACCAAGGGACTAGCGGGGGAAGAGACCCAGTACTTC. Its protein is CATKGLAGEETQYF.